Below, 22 T cell receptor beta chains from the same sample are listed, as sequenced in a study of graft-versus-host responses after intestinal transplantation. No antigen has been assigned to these receptors. Clones were read by immunoSEQ multiplex PCR, and TCRdb kept only the in-frame ones, dropping some. The table lists about 94,000 clones, around nine tenths of them singletons. The material sequenced was unstimulated CD8+ T cells sorted from spleen or lymph node cells, taken before intestinal transplant. The receptors derive from a human donor who received an intestinal transplant.

This chain joins TRBV19 and TRBJ1-5, with 7 positions matching TRBD1. The length of the CDR3 is 14 residues. The V gene's germline CDR1 is LNHDA and CDR2 SQIVND (reference sequence). V lost 2 bases and J lost 5; bases outside the gene matches: 3. CDR3 bases: TGTGCCAGTAGTATACGAACAGGGGATCAGCCCCAGCATTTT. Its translation: CASSIRTGDQPQHF.

V gene TRBV9 combines with J gene TRBJ2-3; D is possibly TRBD1 (6 bases). Germline CDR1 SGDLS, CDR2 YYNGEE. Trimming shortened V by 4 bases and J by 2 bases, and 14 bases separated the two germline ends. This CDR3 has 15 amino acids. Here the CDR3 reads CASSQGTLTTDTQYF. The CDR3 bases are TGTGCCAGCAGCCAAGGGACACTAACCACAGATACGCAGTATTTT.

This clone has a handful of counts. The chain uses TRBV11-2 and TRBJ2-7, with unresolved D. CDR3 length equals 13 residues. V lost 1 base and J 2 bases, leaving 6 bases between the germline ends. Germline-derived CDR1 and CDR2 are SGHAT and FQNNGV. The CDR3 nucleotides are TGTGCCAGCAGCTTAGGGGCAACCTACGAGCAGTACTTC. Protein sequence: CASSLGATYEQYF.

V usage is TRBV19 and J usage is TRBJ1-4, with 8 nucleotides matching TRBD1. From germline, CDR1 is LNHDA and CDR2 SQIVND (reference sequence). Trimming removed 7 bases from V and 8 bases from J; junction bases left unmatched: 6. This CDR3 spans 13 amino acids. The CDR3 spells CASTRTGREKLFF. The CDR3 nucleotides read TGTGCCAGTACGCGGACAGGGAGGGAAAAACTGTTTTTT.

The V and J genes are TRBV5-6 and TRBJ2-7; D is unresolved. This CDR3 has 14 amino acids. Germline CDR1 reads SGHDT; CDR2 reads YYEEEE. V was cut by 1 base and J by 3 bases, with 11 bases left in between. DNA of the CDR3: TGTGCCAGCAGCTTGCAGTCACAGTACTACGAGCAGTACTTC. Translating gives CASSLQSQYYEQYF. Combining the CDR3 with reference TRBV5-6 and TRBJ2-7 gives the whole variable domain DAGVTQSPTHLIKTRGQQVTLRCSPKSGHDTVSWYQQALGQGPQFIFQYYEEEERQRGNFPDRFSGHQFPNYSSELNVNALLLGDSALYLCASSLQSQYYEQYFGPGTRLTVT.

As regards this clone: The same CDR3 is also encoded by other DNA sequences in this sample. J is TRBJ2-7 and V is TRBV19; 7 positions match TRBD1. From germline, CDR1 is LNHDA and CDR2 SQIVND (reference sequence). With V trimmed by 1 base and J by 2 bases, 2 bases remained unmatched. The CDR3 extends over 14 amino acids. The CDR3 sequence is CASSIGQGTYEQYF. CDR3 DNA: TGTGCCAGTAGTATAGGACAGGGCACCTACGAGCAGTACTTC.

The rearrangement uses TRBV2 and TRBJ1-3, with 11 positions matching TRBD1. V lost 11 bases, J lost 1 base, and 10 bases stayed unmatched. CDR3 length: 16 amino acids. Per germline, CDR1 SNHLY and CDR2 FYNNEI. The CDR3 here is CAGHFGTGGSGNTIYF. CDR3 in DNA: TGTGCCGGCCACTTTGGGACAGGGGGATCTGGAAACACCATATATTTT.

As to this clone: Other DNA sequences in the sample encode the same CDR3. The rearrangement joins TRBV9 to TRBJ2-7, with 10 bases identical to TRBD1. The length of the CDR3 is 14 residues. Germline CDR1 reads SGDLS; CDR2 reads YYNGEE. J was trimmed by 2 bases and V by 2 bases; bases with no gene match: 1. The DNA of the CDR3 is TGTGCCAGCAGCGTCGGACAGGGGGCCTACGAGCAGTACTTC. Protein: CASSVGQGAYEQYF.

This clone appeared once. The genes are TRBV4-1 and TRBJ2-3, with TRBD2 matching over 7 bases. From germline, CDR1 is MGHRA and CDR2 YSYEKL. J was trimmed by 3 bases and V by 1 base; bases with no gene match: 13. CDR3 length equals 18 residues. CDR3 coding DNA: TGCGCCAGCAGCCAAGCGAGGGCCTCAAGCGGGGTTACAGATACGCAGTATTTT. Translating it yields CASSQARASSGVTDTQYF.

CDR3 sequence: CASSLVGGPTDTQYF. CDR3 coding DNA: TGCGCCAGCAGCTTGGTAGGAGGGCCCACAGATACGCAGTATTTT. The chain carries TRBV5-1 and TRBJ2-3; TRBD2 is a possible D gene (6 bases). In germline, CDR1 is SGHRS, CDR2 YFSETQ. Trimming took off 0 bases at V and 2 bases at J, with 10 bases between the two ends. The CDR3 length is 15 residues.

V is TRBV7-9 and J is TRBJ2-1, with TRBD2 as a possible D gene (5 bases). The CDR3 totals 12 residues. Per the germline V gene, CDR1 is SEHNR and CDR2 is FQNEAQ (reference sequence). V lost 0 bases, J lost 9 bases, and 6 bases lay in between. The CDR3 DNA is TGTGCCAGCAGCTTAGCGAGCGGTGAGCAGTTCTTC. This translates into CASSLASGEQFF.

This chain uses TRBV4-1 with TRBJ2-7; no reliable D call. The CDR3 contains 15 residues. The V and J ends lost 0 bases and 2 bases respectively, with 11 bases between them. The germline gives CDR1 MGHRA, CDR2 YSYEKL. This chain's CDR3 is CASSQELSEAYEQYF. In DNA, the CDR3 is TGCGCCAGCAGCCAAGAACTCAGTGAGGCCTACGAGCAGTACTTC.

This chain uses TRBV19 with TRBJ2-5, with D perhaps TRBD1 (6 bases). From germline, CDR1 is LNHDA and CDR2 SQIVND (reference sequence). CDR3 length: 13 amino acids. With 6 bases removed from V and 4 bases from J, the gap between germline ends came to 12 bases. CDR3 sequence reads: CASSNRVGETQYF. The CDR3 DNA is TGTGCCAGTAGCAACAGGGTAGGAGAGACCCAGTACTTC.

This chain uses TRBV19 with TRBJ1-3, with a tentative D call TRBD1 (5 bases). This CDR3 contains 13 residues. Germline V gene sequence: CDR1 LNHDA, CDR2 SQIVND (reference sequence). V lost 5 bases to trimming and J lost 4 bases, with 9 bases between them. The CDR3 coding sequence is TGTGCCAGTAGTCCGACAGTGGGAAACACCATATATTTT. Protein: CASSPTVGNTIYF. Looking up the rest from reference TRBV19 and TRBJ1-3 gives the full variable domain: DGGITQSPKYLFRKEGQNVTLSCEQNLNHDAMYWYRQDPGQGLRLIYYSQIVNDFQKGDIAEGYSVSREKKESFPLTVTSAQKNPTAFYLCASSPTVGNTIYFGEGSWLTVV.

The genes are TRBV6-5 and TRBJ2-1; 11 bases are shared with TRBD2. The CDR3 extends over 16 amino acids. Per the germline V gene, CDR1 is MNHEY and CDR2 is SVGAGI. The J segment lost 7 bases and the V segment lost 3 bases, leaving 8 bases of the junction unmatched. CDR3 region: CASSYTLAGEGNEQFF. CDR3 nucleotide sequence: TGTGCCAGCAGTTATACACTAGCGGGAGAGGGGAATGAGCAGTTCTTC.

V and J are TRBV7-6 and TRBJ2-7; D might be TRBD2 (5 bases). The CDR3 is made up of 15 amino acids. Per the germline V gene, CDR1 is SGHVS and CDR2 is FNYEAQ. V gave up 0 bases and J gave up 2 bases, with 11 bases separating them. CDR3 in amino acids: CASSLASGGAYEQYF. The CDR3 region has the DNA TGTGCCAGCAGCTTAGCTTCCGGAGGTGCCTACGAGCAGTACTTC.

This clone was observed a few times. The CDR3 DNA reads TGTGCCAGCAGCCAATCACCAAGGGGGGGAAACACCATATATTTT. Encoded protein: CASSQSPRGGNTIYF. The V gene is TRBV5-6, the J gene TRBJ1-3; possibly TRBD1 for D (6 bases). The CDR3 spans 15 residues. The V gene's germline CDR1 is SGHDT and CDR2 YYEEEE. The V end lost 4 bases, the J end lost 4 bases, and 15 bases lay between the germline ends.

V usage is TRBV15 and J usage is TRBJ2-1; 10 nucleotides match TRBD1. This CDR3 comprises 15 residues. Per the germline V gene, CDR1 is LNHNV and CDR2 is YYDKDF (reference sequence). V trimming: 5 bases; J trimming: 8 bases; junction bases outside the gene matches: 9. Here the CDR3 reads CATSGRDRGMDEQFF. The CDR3 DNA sequence: TGTGCCACCAGCGGCCGGGACAGGGGAATGGATGAGCAGTTCTTC.

V gene TRBV10-3 combines with J gene TRBJ1-1; 7 bases fit TRBD1. V lost 3 bases, J lost 6 bases, and 10 bases stayed unmatched. This CDR3 region has 15 residues. CDR1 is ENHRY, CDR2 SYGVKD, per germline. The CDR3 sequence is CAISDSTGVVPEAFF. CDR3 nucleotide sequence: TGTGCCATCAGTGATTCCACAGGGGTGGTCCCTGAAGCTTTCTTT.

The chain has TRBV5-4 and TRBJ1-2, with D maybe TRBD1 (6 bases). There are 16 residues in the CDR3. Germline V gene data show CDR1 as SGHNT and CDR2 as YYREEE (reference sequence). Trimming removed 4 bases at V and 8 bases at J, with 24 bases between. In nucleotides, the CDR3 is TGTGCCAGCAGCCCAAAAACAGGGTCCGCGCTTGAAGGCTACACCTTC. Its translation: CASSPKTGSALEGYTF. Combining the CDR3 with reference TRBV5-4 and TRBJ1-2 gives the whole variable domain ETGVTQSPTHLIKTRGQQVTLRCSSQSGHNTVSWYQQALGQGPQFIFQYYREEENGRGNFPPRFSGLQFPNYSSELNVNALELDDSALYLCASSPKTGSALEGYTFGSGTRLTVV.

This sequence joins TRBV6-5 and TRBJ2-7, with a possible D match to TRBD1 (5 bases). This CDR3 is built from 15 residues. Trimming removed 2 bases from V and 0 bases from J, with 11 bases in between. The germline CDR1 and CDR2 sequences are MNHEY and SVGAGI. The chain's CDR3 is CASSYAVRDSYEQYF. CDR3 nucleotide sequence: TGTGCCAGCAGTTACGCGGTCAGGGACTCCTACGAGCAGTACTTC.

The V and J genes are TRBV9 and TRBJ2-2, with TRBD1 as a possible D gene (6 bases). V gave up 0 bases and J gave up 6 bases, with 15 bases separating them. The CDR3 is 16 amino acids. In germline, CDR1 is SGDLS, CDR2 YYNGEE. The CDR3 sequence is CASSVGGQGRAGELFF. CDR3 DNA: TGTGCCAGCAGCGTAGGCGGCCAGGGGCGCGCCGGGGAGCTGTTTTTT.